This T cell receptor (beta chain) appears in the sequencing data of a study of patients and donors after allogeneic stem cell transplantation. TCRdb re-called the RT-PCR reads through MiXCR, storing one row per CDR3 protein. The repertoire consists of tens of thousands of distinct CDR3 sequences, with around 48% occurring once and the leading ten covering around 60%. V was trimmed by 4 bases and J by 6 bases, leaving 16 bases between them. This CDR3 has 15 residues. This sequence was found in a human donor who was either an allogeneic HSCT recipient or a stem cell or donor lymphocyte infusion donor (not recorded which). It is not recorded whose cells these are; they may come from a transplant donor. Sequencing was performed on blood, either unsorted or a sorted T cell fraction (not recorded which). The chain joins TRBV23-1 to TRBJ1-5; maybe TRBD1 (5 bases). TRBV23-1 is recorded as an ORF, its role being uncertain. The CDR3 sequence: CASSPQYTGTQPQHF. CDR3 in DNA: TGCGCCAGCAGTCCCCAATATACGGGGACTCAGCCCCAGCATTTT.